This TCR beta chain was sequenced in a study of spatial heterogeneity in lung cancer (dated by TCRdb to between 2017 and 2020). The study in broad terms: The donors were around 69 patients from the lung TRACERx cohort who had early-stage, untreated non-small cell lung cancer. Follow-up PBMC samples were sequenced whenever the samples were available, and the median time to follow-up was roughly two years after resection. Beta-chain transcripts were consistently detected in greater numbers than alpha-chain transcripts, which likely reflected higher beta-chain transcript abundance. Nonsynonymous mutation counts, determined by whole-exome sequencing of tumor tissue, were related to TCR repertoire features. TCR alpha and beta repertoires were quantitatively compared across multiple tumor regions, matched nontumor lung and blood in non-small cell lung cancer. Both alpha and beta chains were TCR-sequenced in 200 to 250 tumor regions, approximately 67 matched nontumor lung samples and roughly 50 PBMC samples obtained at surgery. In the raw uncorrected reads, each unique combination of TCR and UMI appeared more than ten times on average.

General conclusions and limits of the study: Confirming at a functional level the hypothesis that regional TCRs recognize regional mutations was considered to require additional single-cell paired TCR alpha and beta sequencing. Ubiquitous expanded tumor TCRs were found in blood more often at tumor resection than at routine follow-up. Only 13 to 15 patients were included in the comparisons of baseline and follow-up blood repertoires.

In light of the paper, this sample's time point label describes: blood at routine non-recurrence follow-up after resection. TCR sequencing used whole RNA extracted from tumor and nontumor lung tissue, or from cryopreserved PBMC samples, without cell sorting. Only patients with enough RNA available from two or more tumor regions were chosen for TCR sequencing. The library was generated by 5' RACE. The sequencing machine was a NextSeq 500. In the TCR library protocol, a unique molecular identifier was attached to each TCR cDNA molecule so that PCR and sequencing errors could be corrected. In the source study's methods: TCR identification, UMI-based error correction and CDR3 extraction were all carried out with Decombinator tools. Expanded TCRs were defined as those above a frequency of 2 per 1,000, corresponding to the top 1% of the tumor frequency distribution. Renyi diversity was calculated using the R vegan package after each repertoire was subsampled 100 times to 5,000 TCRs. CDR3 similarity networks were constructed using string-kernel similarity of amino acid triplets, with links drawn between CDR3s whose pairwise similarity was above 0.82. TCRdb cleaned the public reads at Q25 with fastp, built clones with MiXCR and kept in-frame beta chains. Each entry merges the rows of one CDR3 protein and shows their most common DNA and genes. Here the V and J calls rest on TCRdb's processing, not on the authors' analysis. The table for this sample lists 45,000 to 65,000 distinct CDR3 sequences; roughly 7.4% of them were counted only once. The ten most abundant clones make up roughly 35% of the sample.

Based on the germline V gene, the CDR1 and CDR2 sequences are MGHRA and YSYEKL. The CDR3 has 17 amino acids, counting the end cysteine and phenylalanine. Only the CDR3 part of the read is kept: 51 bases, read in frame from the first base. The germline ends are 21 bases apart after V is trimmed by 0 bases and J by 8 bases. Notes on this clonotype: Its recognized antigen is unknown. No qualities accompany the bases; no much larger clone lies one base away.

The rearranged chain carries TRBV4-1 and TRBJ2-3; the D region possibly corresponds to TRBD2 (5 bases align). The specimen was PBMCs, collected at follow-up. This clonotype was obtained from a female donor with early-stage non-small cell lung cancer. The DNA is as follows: TGCGCCAGCAGCCAAGAATCGCTAGCTTGGTTCGCGCTTACGCAGTATTTT. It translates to CASSQESLAWFALTQYF.